This T cell receptor beta chain was obtained from a study of memory CD4+ T cells and cytomegalovirus serostatus. At the level of the study: Healthy Belgian adult donors included nine or ten CMV-positive and more than 20 CMV-negative people.

Single viable CD3+CD4+CD8-CD45RO+ cells were sorted as the memory CD4+ T cells. Positive selection with CD4 microbeads enriched total CD4+ T cells. Points from the study as a whole: Suggested: most of the CMV-linked TCR signature lies in CD4+ memory cells.

The data were produced by immunoSEQ multiplex PCR, yet TCRdb's version contains in-frame clones alone and is incomplete. The sample includes about 38,000 clones, around 80% of them seen just once. V gave up 0 bases and J gave up 5 bases, with 9 bases separating them. This CDR3 is built from 14 residues. In germline, CDR1 is SGHKS, CDR2 YYEKEE (reference sequence). Turning to this clone: Its cognate antigen is unknown.

This chain uses TRBV5-5 with TRBJ1-5; D remains ambiguous. The sample comprised memory CD4+ T cells from blood. This receptor was identified in an adult in good health and CMV-seropositive. The CDR3 protein is CASSLAWRDQPQHF. The DNA of the CDR3 is TGTGCCAGCAGCTTGGCGTGGAGGGATCAGCCCCAGCATTTT.